The 29 T cell receptor beta chains below all came from one sample that was sequenced in a study of blood T cell repertoires in COVID-19. Assay: immunoSEQ multiplex PCR; the TCRdb copy retains only in-frame clones and omits some. The data hold roughly 180,000 clones, with approximately 85% observed a single time. Sequencing input: peripheral blood. These receptor sequences come from a man aged 40-50 years who had recovered from COVID-19.

The genes are TRBV5-1 and TRBJ2-1, with unresolved D. Trimming removed 4 bases at V and 0 bases at J, with 5 bases between. The CDR3 runs 13 residues. Germline CDR1 SGHRS, CDR2 YFSETQ. Here the CDR3 DNA reads TGCGCCAGCAGCCTGAGCTCCTACAATGAGCAGTTCTTC. Encoded protein: CASSLSSYNEQFF.

The chain combines TRBV6-6 with TRBJ2-2, with D uncertain. Looked up from germline, CDR1 is MNHNY and CDR2 is SVGAGI (reference sequence). V shed 5 bases and J shed 1 base, with 8 bases lying between them. This CDR3 has 14 amino acids. CDR3 loop: CASSVRVNTGELFF. CDR3 bases: TGTGCCAGCAGTGTACGGGTGAACACCGGGGAGCTGTTTTTT.

The genes are TRBV6-6 and TRBJ1-1; no definite D call. Germline assignment: CDR1 MNHNY and CDR2 SVGAGI (reference sequence). Trimming cost V 6 bases and J 7 bases, with 9 bases left between them. This CDR3 spans 11 amino acids. CDR3 DNA: TGTGCCAGCAGGTCAGGTTATGAAGCTTTCTTT. Translating it yields CASRSGYEAFF.

V gene TRBV27 combines with J gene TRBJ1-2; a possible D gene is TRBD1 (6 bases). Germline V gene data show CDR1 as MNHEY and CDR2 as SMNVEV (reference sequence). CDR3 size: 14 residues. The V end was cut by 4 bases, the J end by 3 bases, with 12 bases between. CDR3 sequence (DNA): TGTGCCAGCAGTTCTGGTGCAGGGGACTATGGCTACACCTTC. Encoded protein: CASSSGAGDYGYTF.

V and J are TRBV12-3 or TRBV12-4 and TRBJ1-5; D is uncertain. The CDR3 loop spans 12 amino acids. V lost 2 bases to trimming and J lost 4 bases, with 3 bases between them. DNA of the CDR3: TGTGCCAGCAGTTTACAAAATCAGCCCCAGCATTTT. Its translation: CASSLQNQPQHF.

The V call is TRBV19, the J call TRBJ2-3; possible D gene TRBD2, 6 bases. V lost 0 bases and J lost 7, with 17 bases in between. Germline CDR1 reads LNHDA; CDR2 reads SQIVND (reference sequence). The CDR3 is made up of 16 amino acids. This chain's CDR3 is CASSIDLSGSRNTQYF. The CDR3 region has the DNA TGTGCCAGTAGTATAGATCTTAGCGGCTCCAGGAATACGCAGTATTTT.

The chain employs TRBV4-1 and TRBJ2-3, with 8 bases fitting TRBD1. Unmatched junction bases numbered 8, after V lost 4 bases and J lost 5 bases. This CDR3 spans 15 amino acids. Germline CDR1 MGHRA, CDR2 YSYEKL. The DNA of the CDR3 is TGCGCCAGCAGCCGCCCGGACAGGGCCGGAGATACGCAGTATTTT. Translation: CASSRPDRAGDTQYF.

The chain has TRBV2 and TRBJ1-5, with D unclear. CDR1 SNHLY and CDR2 FYNNEI come from the germline V gene. The CDR3 has 14 residues. V was cut by 3 bases and J by 4 bases, with 10 bases left in between. The CDR3 region has the DNA TGTGCCAGCAGTGAGGCCTCCAGGAATCAGCCCCAGCATTTT. Translated: CASSEASRNQPQHF. Based on the CDR3 plus reference TRBV2 and TRBJ1-5, the full variable domain is EPEVTQTPSHQVTQMGQEVILRCVPISNHLYFYWYRQILGQKVEFLVSFYNNEISEKSEIFDDQFSVERPDGSNFTLKIRSTKLEDSAMYFCASSEASRNQPQHFGDGTRLSIL.

A single count supports this clone. V is TRBV6-2 or TRBV6-3 and J is TRBJ1-2; D may be TRBD1 (6 bases). Trimming cost V 2 bases and J 8 bases, with 15 bases left between them. Germline V gene lookup returns CDR1 MNHEY and CDR2 SVGEGT. The CDR3 is 14 amino acids. CDR3 region: CASSYAAPGEGYTF. CDR3 bases: TGTGCCAGCAGTTACGCGGCTCCAGGGGAAGGCTACACCTTC.

The chain has TRBV28 and TRBJ2-7, with D unresolved. CDR1 MDHEN and CDR2 SYDVKM come from the germline V gene. V gave up 3 bases and J gave up 4 bases, with 13 bases separating them. This CDR3 has 14 amino acids. The CDR3 DNA reads as TGTGCCAGCAGTTTGCCACCTTTTGAGTACGAGCAGTACTTC. It yields the protein CASSLPPFEYEQYF.

DNA for the CDR3: TGTGCCAGCAGTAGGGACAGGGGATGGAATCAGCCCCAGCATTTT. Amino acid sequence: CASSRDRGWNQPQHF. The genes are TRBV2 and TRBJ1-5, with 10 bases fitting TRBD1. Losses at the gene ends were 5 bases for V and 4 bases for J; bases not matched to a gene: 5. This CDR3 has 15 amino acids. Germline assignment: CDR1 SNHLY and CDR2 FYNNEI.

This clone has just a few counts. The gene calls are TRBV2 and TRBJ2-5, with D perhaps matching TRBD2 (5 bases). Trimming removed 8 bases at V and 1 base at J, with 14 bases between. Germline V lookup: CDR1 SNHLY, CDR2 FYNNEI. The CDR3 length is 14 residues. The CDR3 sequence is CASDFTGVQETQYF. CDR3 coding DNA: TGTGCCAGCGATTTTACCGGGGTCCAAGAGACCCAGTACTTC.

This clone was observed a few times. The genes are TRBV7-2 and TRBJ2-2; D perhaps matches TRBD2 (6 bases). Trimming took 1 base from V and 5 from J, leaving 11 bases between them. The CDR3 extends over 15 amino acids. Looked up from germline, CDR1 is SGHTA and CDR2 is FQGNSA. In DNA, the CDR3 is TGTGCCAGCAGCTTAGAGCCGGGGAGGACCGGGGAGCTGTTTTTT. This sequence encodes CASSLEPGRTGELFF.

The V call is TRBV4-2, the J call TRBJ2-3; tentatively, D is TRBD2 (5 bases). V lost 6 bases and J 6 bases, leaving 13 bases between the germline ends. This CDR3 region has 13 residues. Germline values: CDR1 LGHNA, CDR2 YNFKEQ. CDR3 protein: CASSTGVRDTQYF. DNA for the CDR3: TGTGCCAGCAGTACCGGGGTCCGGGATACGCAGTATTTT.

The chain couples TRBV6-2 or TRBV6-3 to TRBJ2-3; TRBD2 is a possible D gene (5 bases). Trimming removed 4 bases at V and 2 bases at J, with 10 bases between. Germline CDR1 is MNHEY and CDR2 is SVGEGT. The CDR3 spans 14 residues. The CDR3 sequence is CASSFGITTDTQYF. CDR3 nucleotide sequence: TGTGCCAGCAGTTTCGGGATAACCACAGATACGCAGTATTTT.

The chain carries TRBV6-1 and TRBJ1-3; no clear D gene. Germline loops: CDR1 MNHNS, CDR2 SASEGT. This CDR3 spans 15 amino acids. Trimming stripped 2 bases from V and 1 base from J, with 9 bases between. CDR3 region: CASSEQARSGNTIYF. CDR3 DNA: TGTGCCAGCAGTGAACAGGCCCGGTCTGGAAACACCATATATTTT.

The chain carries TRBV6-5 and TRBJ2-7; unclear D gene. Germline loops: CDR1 MNHEY, CDR2 SVGAGI. Trimming cost V 6 bases and J 5 bases, with 14 bases left between them. This CDR3 comprises 13 residues. The CDR3 nucleotides read TGTGCCAGCAGCCATTCTGGTCGAGACGAGCAGTACTTC. Protein sequence: CASSHSGRDEQYF.

This clone was detected ten times or more. This chain connects TRBV10-3 to TRBJ2-1; the match to TRBD1 covers 9 bases. V shed 2 bases and J 6 bases; nucleotides not matched to a gene: 8. Germline CDR1 and CDR2: ENHRY and SYGVKD. CDR3 length: 16 residues. The CDR3 spells CAISEPGTGRGNEQFF. The CDR3 DNA follows: TGTGCCATCAGTGAGCCTGGGACAGGGAGGGGCAATGAGCAGTTCTTC.

A few counts support this clone. As DNA, the CDR3 is TGTGCCAGTAGTATAACAGGGGGATATCAGCCCCAGCATTTT. This translates into CASSITGGYQPQHF. The genes are TRBV19 and TRBJ1-5; 8 bases line up with TRBD1. V lost 2 bases to trimming and J lost 5 bases; unmatched junction nucleotides: 2. This CDR3 has 14 amino acids. CDR1 and CDR2 from the germline V gene are LNHDA and SQIVND (reference sequence).

CDR3 in amino acids: CASSPRPEQTGLAKETQYF. The CDR3 DNA reads TGTGCCAGCAGCCCTCGTCCGGAACAAACGGGACTAGCAAAAGAGACCCAGTACTTC. The chain recombines TRBV7-2 with TRBJ2-5, with TRBD2 matching over 9 bases. CDR3 length: 19 residues. The junction had 19 bases not matched to a gene; V was cut back by 5 bases and J by 3 bases. Germline V lookup: CDR1 SGHTA, CDR2 FQGNSA.

V is TRBV19 and J is TRBJ2-7, with 9 bases fitting TRBD1. The CDR3 is 14 residues long. Germline loops: CDR1 LNHDA, CDR2 SQIVND (reference sequence). V gave up 6 bases and J gave up 4 bases; unmatched junction bases: 7. The CDR3 region has the DNA TGTGCCAGTAGGTCTGGGGGACAGGGATACGAGCAGTACTTC. This translates into CASRSGGQGYEQYF.

The V call is TRBV7-9, the J call TRBJ1-1; no firm D call. The CDR3 has 12 amino acids. Germline values: CDR1 SEHNR, CDR2 FQNEAQ (reference sequence). Trimming removed 5 bases from V and 5 bases from J, with 9 bases in between. The CDR3 sequence is CASSQAWTEAFF. CDR3 DNA sequence: TGTGCCAGCAGCCAAGCGTGGACTGAAGCTTTCTTT.

The genes are TRBV28 and TRBJ1-1, with D maybe TRBD1 (6 bases). The V gene lost 3 bases and the J gene lost 4 bases, with 12 bases spanning the gap. Per the germline V gene, CDR1 is MDHEN and CDR2 is SYDVKM. This CDR3 is built from 14 residues. CDR3 nucleotides: TGTGCCAGCAGTTTTGAGGGGGTGGGCACTGAAGCTTTCTTT. It codes for CASSFEGVGTEAFF.

The genes are TRBV11-3 and TRBJ2-3; TRBD2 is a possible D gene (6 bases). The CDR3 is made up of 17 amino acids. V gave up 5 bases and J gave up 5 bases, with 23 bases separating them. Germline CDR1 SGHNT, CDR2 YENEEA. The CDR3 region has the DNA TGTGCCAGCAGCCCGAGACTAGTTGATTTGAGACGAGATACGCAGTATTTT. Protein product: CASSPRLVDLRRDTQYF.

This rearrangement joins TRBV7-6 to TRBJ2-5, with D tentatively TRBD2 (6 bases). The CDR3 consists of 19 residues. Trimming stripped 5 bases from V and 0 bases from J, with 25 bases between. CDR1 is SGHVS, CDR2 FNYEAQ, per germline. The CDR3 DNA follows: TGTGCCAGCAGCCGTCGGGCGGGATCATCGTTTGGTTACCAAGAGACCCAGTACTTC. Its protein is CASSRRAGSSFGYQETQYF.

The chain employs TRBV10-3 and TRBJ1-1; TRBD1 is a possible D gene (6 bases). The CDR3 contains 14 residues. Deletions cut 2 bases from V and 4 bases from J, with 11 bases between. Germline V lookup: CDR1 ENHRY, CDR2 SYGVKD. The CDR3 DNA reads as TGTGCCATCAGTGAGAATAGAGGGGGCACTGAAGCTTTCTTT. It is translated as CAISENRGGTEAFF.

On this clone itself: A junction end diverges from the germline sequence, so it may reflect a read error. V usage is TRBV2 and J usage is TRBJ2-5; 9 nucleotides line up with TRBD2. Germline V CDR1 and CDR2: SNHLY, FYNNEI. The CDR3 loop spans 14 amino acids. Here the CDR3 reads CASREASGEETQYF. The CDR3 DNA is TGTGCCAGCAGGGAAGCTAGCGGGGAAGAGACCCAGTACTTC.

About this clone itself: This may stem from a read error, because a much larger clone lies one nucleotide away. J is TRBJ2-2 and V is TRBV27, with D possibly matching TRBD1 (6 bases). Germline V lookup: CDR1 MNHEY, CDR2 SMNVEV (reference sequence). This CDR3 is 13 amino acids long. V lost 5 bases to trimming and J lost 3 bases, with 7 bases between them. The CDR3 reads CASSAGDTGELFF. The CDR3 DNA reads TGTGCCAGCAGTGCAGGGGACACCGGGGAGCTGTTTTTT.

This chain connects TRBV30 to TRBJ2-7; 7 bases map to TRBD1. CDR1 and CDR2 (germline): GTSNPN, SVGIG (reference sequence). CDR3 length equals 14 residues. The trim removed 2 bases at V and 1 base at J, leaving 5 bases unmatched. Here the CDR3 reads CAWSHRTGSYEQYF. In DNA form, the CDR3 reads TGTGCCTGGAGTCACAGGACAGGTTCCTACGAGCAGTACTTC.